This T cell receptor beta chain was retrieved from a study of cytomegalovirus exposure and HLA in healthy donors (dated by TCRdb to about 2017). About the full investigation: According to a later analysis, one platform produced both the roughly 110 validation repertoires and the 670 or so repertoires of the first cohort. Besides the first cohort of roughly 660 subjects, a separate validation cohort made up of roughly 120 different subjects was used. The aim of the study was to test whether cataloging public T cell receptors could identify signatures of past pathogen exposure. To predict cytomegalovirus infection status, the study brought together high-throughput TCR immunosequencing, statistical association of individual TCRs with disease status, and machine learning. Overall study results and their limits: Of the cluster scores, approximately 95% were above 0 in a later analysis, which found that TCRs clustered in the first cohort also tended to co-occur in the 120 validation repertoires. A later analysis had no HLA typing for the validation cohort, so co-occurrence there was scored across all 130 or so repertoires. The study listed 150 to 200 TCR beta chains as associated with cytomegalovirus. Most TCR sequences were observed very rarely across donors, whereas some public TCRs were present in many individuals. The classifier was reported to diagnose cytomegalovirus status with high specificity and sensitivity in both the original cohort and the validation cohort. The authors suggested that the approach could potentially be extended to other disease states and immunological phenotypes. In vitro tests confirmed that a few of the cytomegalovirus-associated TCR beta chains recognize cytomegalovirus antigens.

This clone has more than one count but fewer than ten. The specificity of this receptor is unknown. No much larger clone is present one base from it, and per-base qualities are unavailable. The CDR3, cysteine through phenylalanine, is 15 amino acids long. Here the CDR3 DNA is all that survives: 45 bases in frame from base 1. V loses 4 bases of germline sequence and J loses 4 bases, and the interval between the two ends is 16 bases. CDR1 and CDR2 are read off the germline V gene as MNHNS and SASEGT. Separate from the roughly 700-subject first cohort, the validation cohort of roughly 110 subjects was the group to which the donors belonged. The library was prepared using the immunoSEQ multiplex PCR assay. Under the source paper's analysis protocol: A statistical classification framework was developed to diagnose cytomegalovirus status using the catalog of TCR beta chain sequences. This immuneACCESS table, as held by TCRdb, lists in-frame sequences with V and J called but not all clones. Of the missing ones, under half trace to an unresolved V gene in checked studies; the others have no known cause. That table supplies the V and J calls and clone size; D and trimming were determined from the DNA. The sample table lists about 200,000 clones, about 83% of them with a count of one. The ten biggest clones cover roughly 1.6% of the sample.

Sequenced sample: PBMCs. The sequence was collected from a woman younger than 30 in good health and CMV-seronegative. The receptor chain draws on TRBV6-1 and TRBJ1-2; 5 matching bases give a weak D call of TRBD1. The bases read TGTGCCAGCAGTGTCAGTGGGGAAGGGGCCTATGGCTACACCTTC. Its protein product is CASSVSGEGAYGYTF.